This entry lists 5 T cell receptor beta chains sequenced from one sample in a study of blood T cell repertoires in COVID-19 (dated by TCRdb to about 2020). Libraries were constructed by the immunoSEQ multiplex PCR assay. The table was pulled from immuneACCESS by TCRdb, which kept in-frame rearrangements only. Such tables lose some clones; where checked, under half of the loss comes from unresolved V genes, and the rest has no known cause. This sample has under 250,000 clones in its table, and roughly 94% of those were observed once. The ten largest clones add up to approximately 1.2% of the sample. The sample consisted of peripheral blood. The receptors come from a man aged 30 to 45 with acute or convalescent COVID-19.

Regarding this clone: At one boundary the junction diverges from the germline segment, which might be a read error. The genes are TRBV3-1 (or the pseudogene TRBV3-2) and TRBJ2-1; 8 nucleotides align to TRBD2. The CDR3 length is 12 residues. Germline CDR1 LGHDT, CDR2 YNNKEL (reference sequence). CDR3 DNA: TGTGCCAGCAGCGACGTGGCTAGCGGGCGAATCTTC. Translated: CASSDVASGRIF.

The V gene is TRBV4-1, the J gene TRBJ2-5, with D hard to call. Germline V gene lookup returns CDR1 MGHRA and CDR2 YSYEKL. Between the trimmed V and J ends, which lost 1 base and 1 base, there was a span of 10 bases. This CDR3 is 15 amino acids long. The CDR3 region is CASSQVGTVQETQYF. The CDR3 region has the DNA TGCGCCAGCAGCCAAGTAGGAACAGTCCAAGAGACCCAGTACTTC.

The chain has TRBV29-1 and TRBJ1-5, with D perhaps TRBD1 (6 bases). Germline CDR1 reads SQVTM; CDR2 reads ANQGSEA. There are 16 residues in the CDR3. V was pared by 4 bases and J by 6 bases, with 22 bases between. In nucleotides, the CDR3 is TGCAGCGTTGTTCTGGGGTCTACAGGGATAGGTCAGCCCCAGCATTTT. It is translated as CSVVLGSTGIGQPQHF. The variable domain in full, with the rest retrieved from reference TRBV29-1 and TRBJ1-5, is SAVISQKPSRDICQRGTSLTIQCQVDSQVTMMFWYRQQPGQSLTLIATANQGSEATYESGFVIDKFPISRPNLTFSTLTVSNMSPEDSSIYLCSVVLGSTGIGQPQHFGDGTRLSIL.

The gene calls are TRBV7-4 and TRBJ2-7, with 7 bases identical to TRBD1. Germline lookup yields CDR1 SGHVT and CDR2 SQSDAQ. V was clipped by 5 bases and J by 3 bases; unmatched bases: 13. The CDR3 sequence is 16 residues long. In DNA, the CDR3 is TGTGCCAGCAGCCACATAAGGCAGGGGGATTTCTACGAGCAGTACTTC. It specifies CASSHIRQGDFYEQYF.

The chain has TRBV19 and TRBJ2-1, with D maybe TRBD2 (6 bases). This CDR3 has 15 residues. The germline V gene has CDR1 LNHDA and CDR2 SQIVND (reference sequence). V was cut by 6 bases and J by 4 bases, with 16 bases left in between. The CDR3 spells CASRTRIGGYNEQFF. CDR3 DNA: TGTGCCAGTAGGACCCGAATCGGGGGTTACAATGAGCAGTTCTTC. Filled out from reference TRBV19 and TRBJ2-1, the complete variable domain reads DGGITQSPKYLFRKEGQNVTLSCEQNLNHDAMYWYRQDPGQGLRLIYYSQIVNDFQKGDIAEGYSVSREKKESFPLTVTSAQKNPTAFYLCASRTRIGGYNEQFFGPGTRLTVL.